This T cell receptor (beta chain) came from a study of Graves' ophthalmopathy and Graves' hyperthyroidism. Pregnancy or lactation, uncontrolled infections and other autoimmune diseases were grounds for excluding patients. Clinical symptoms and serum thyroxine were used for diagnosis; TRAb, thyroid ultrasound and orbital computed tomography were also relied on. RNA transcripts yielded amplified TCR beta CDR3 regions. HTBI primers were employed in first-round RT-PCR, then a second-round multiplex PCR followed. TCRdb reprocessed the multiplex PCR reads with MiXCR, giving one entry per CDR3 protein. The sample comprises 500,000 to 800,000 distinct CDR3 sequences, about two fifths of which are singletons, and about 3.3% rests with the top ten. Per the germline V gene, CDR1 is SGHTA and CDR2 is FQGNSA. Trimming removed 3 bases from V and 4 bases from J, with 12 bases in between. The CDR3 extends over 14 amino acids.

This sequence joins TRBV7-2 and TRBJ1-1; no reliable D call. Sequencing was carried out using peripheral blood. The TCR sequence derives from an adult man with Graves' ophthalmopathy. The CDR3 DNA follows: TGTGCCAGCAGCTTCGAGGGTTTTAGCACTGAAGCTTTCTTT. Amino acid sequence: CASSFEGFSTEAFF.